This TCR beta chain was obtained from a study of cytomegalovirus exposure and HLA in healthy donors. Study in general: Early released data had 65 million to 100 million unique TCRs, all coming from HLA-typed donors.

Findings and limits, study-wide: Highly shared variants forming one cluster were likely a sequencing artifact.

When sampled, the donors appeared nominally healthy, though they likely had unrecorded immune exposures. V was cut by 4 bases and J by 1 base, with 14 bases left in between. CDR1 is SGDLS and CDR2 is YYNGEE in the germline V gene. This CDR3 has 15 residues. PCR involved 60 Vbeta and 13 Jbeta primers. Measured with immunoSEQ multiplex PCR; TCRdb has only the in-frame clones, and not every one. Among under 300,000 clones listed, approximately 81% were seen once. As for this clone: The antigen remains unidentified.

V gene TRBV9 combines with J gene TRBJ2-5; D is perhaps TRBD2 (6 bases). Sequenced input: PBMCs. The TCR sequence derives from a woman aged 55 to 70 in good health and CMV-seropositive. Here the CDR3 DNA reads TGTGCCAGCAGCCCGGCGCGGGGCCTCCAAGAGACCCAGTACTTC. It specifies CASSPARGLQETQYF. Filled out from reference TRBV9 and TRBJ2-5, the complete variable domain reads DSGVTQTPKHLITATGQRVTLRCSPRSGDLSVYWYQQSLDQGLQFLIQYYNGEERAKGNILERFSAQQFPDLHSELNLSSLELGDSALYFCASSPARGLQETQYFGPGTRLLVL.